The entry that follows covers one T cell receptor (beta chain) sequence. The sample is drawn from a study of blood T cell repertoires in COVID-19. Sequencing used immunoSEQ multiplex PCR; TCRdb keeps in-frame clones, though not all of them. The sample lists approximately 150,000 clones; 85% were seen once. The CDR3 is made up of 15 amino acids. The V gene's germline CDR1 is SGHTA and CDR2 FQGNSA. Trimming cost V 5 bases and J 4 bases; bases outside gene matches: 6. This TCR was recovered from a woman aged 45-65 years with COVID-19, enrolled during active disease. The chain combines TRBV7-2 with TRBJ2-7, with TRBD2 matching 12 bases. Sequencing was done on a sample of peripheral blood. The CDR3 loop reads CASSVGTSGFYEQYF. DNA of the CDR3: TGTGCCAGCAGCGTCGGGACTAGCGGGTTTTACGAGCAGTACTTC.